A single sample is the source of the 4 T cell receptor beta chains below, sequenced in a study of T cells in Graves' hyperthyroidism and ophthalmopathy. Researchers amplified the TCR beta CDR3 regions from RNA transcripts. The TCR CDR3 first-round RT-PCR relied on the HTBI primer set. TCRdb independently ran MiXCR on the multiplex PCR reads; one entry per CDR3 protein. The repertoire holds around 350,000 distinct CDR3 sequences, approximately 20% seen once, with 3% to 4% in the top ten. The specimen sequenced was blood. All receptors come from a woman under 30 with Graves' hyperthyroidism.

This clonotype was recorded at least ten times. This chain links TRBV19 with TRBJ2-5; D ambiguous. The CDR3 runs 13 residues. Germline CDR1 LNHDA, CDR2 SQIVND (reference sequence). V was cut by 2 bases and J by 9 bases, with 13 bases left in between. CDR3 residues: CASSISGTVAQYF. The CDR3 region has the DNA TGTGCCAGTAGTATATCCGGTACCGTGGCCCAGTACTTC.

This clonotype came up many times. CDR3: CASRPQSTYEQYF. The CDR3 region has the DNA TGTGCCAGCAGACCACAGAGTACCTACGAGCAGTACTTC. This chain links TRBV28 with TRBJ2-7; D unclear. The germline V gene has CDR1 MDHEN and CDR2 SYDVKM. The CDR3 loop spans 13 amino acids. Trimming shortened V by 6 bases and J by 2 bases, and 11 bases separated the two germline ends.

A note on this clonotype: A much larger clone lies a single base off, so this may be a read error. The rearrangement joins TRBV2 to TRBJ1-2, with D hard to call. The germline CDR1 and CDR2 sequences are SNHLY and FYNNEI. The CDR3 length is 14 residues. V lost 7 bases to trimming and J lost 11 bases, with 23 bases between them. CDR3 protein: CASKETHWARRYTF. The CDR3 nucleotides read TGTGCCAGCAAGGAGACCCACTGGGCACGTCGATACACCTTC.

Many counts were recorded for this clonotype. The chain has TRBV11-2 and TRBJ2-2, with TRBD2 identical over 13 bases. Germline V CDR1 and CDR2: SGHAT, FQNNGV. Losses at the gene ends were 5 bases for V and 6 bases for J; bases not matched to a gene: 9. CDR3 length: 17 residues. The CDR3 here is CASSTTSGGALSGELFF. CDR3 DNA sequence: TGTGCCAGCAGCACTACTAGCGGGGGGGCCCTATCCGGGGAGCTGTTTTTT. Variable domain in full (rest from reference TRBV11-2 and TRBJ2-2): EAGVAQSPRYKIIEKRQSVAFWCNPISGHATLYWYQQILGQGPKLLIQFQNNGVVDDSQLPKDRFSAERLKGVDSTLKIQPAKLEDSAVYLCASSTTSGGALSGELFFGEGSRLTVL.